A selection of T cell receptor beta chains follows, all from one sample in a study of blood T cell repertoires in COVID-19. Libraries were prepared by immunoSEQ multiplex PCR; TCRdb keeps only in-frame clonotypes and omits some of them. The data contain about 320,000 clones, approximately 90% of them seen just once; the ten biggest clones take up almost 4%. Sequenced: PBMCs or T cells enriched from blood (not recorded which). The receptors come from a young woman who had been exposed to COVID-19. Each CDR3 is given with its conserved first and last residue. D genes are given only for firm matches. Not all rows give a size; the values are once, few, many and, for expanded clones, a class.

v_call	d_call	clone_size	j_call	cdr3_length	cdr3_aa	cdr3_nt
TRBV5-1	.	.	TRBJ1-2	14	CASSLGTEGAGYTF	TGCGCCAGCAGCTTGGGGACTGAGGGCGCTGGCTACACCTTC
TRBV7-2	.	.	TRBJ1-1	14	CASSGLSGQSEAFF	TGTGCCAGCAGCGGTCTATCAGGACAGTCTGAAGCTTTCTTT
TRBV28	.	once	TRBJ1-2	14	CASSFPQGRYGYTF	TGTGCCAGCAGTTTTCCCCAGGGGCGCTATGGCTACACCTTC
TRBV5-4	.	.	TRBJ2-2	14	CASSATTNTGELFF	TGTGCCAGCAGCGCCACTACGAACACCGGGGAGCTGTTTTTT
TRBV18	TRBD1	.	TRBJ1-5	15	CASSHGQGRHQPQHF	TGTGCCAGCTCCCATGGACAGGGGAGGCATCAGCCCCAGCATTTT
TRBV10-1	TRBD2	.	TRBJ2-3	16	CASSLAGDQSTDTQYF	TGCGCCAGCAGCCTAGCGGGGGATCAGAGCACAGATACGCAGTATTTT
TRBV7-9	TRBD1	.	TRBJ1-2	14	CASTWGQTERGYTF	TGTGCCAGTACGTGGGGACAGACCGAACGAGGCTACACCTTC
TRBV10-3	TRBD1	.	TRBJ1-2	13	CAISSDRNYGYTF	TGTGCCATCAGTTCGGACAGGAACTATGGCTACACCTTC
TRBV19	.	.	TRBJ1-5	14	CASNDGVWDQPQHF	TGTGCCAGTAACGACGGGGTTTGGGATCAGCCCCAGCATTTT
TRBV5-6	.	once	TRBJ2-7	14	CASSFGQLTYEQYF	TGTGCCAGCAGCTTTGGGCAGCTTACCTACGAGCAGTACTTC
TRBV15	.	.	TRBJ2-3	14	CATSGPGVRDTQYF	TGTGCCACCAGCGGTCCGGGGGTGCGAGATACGCAGTATTTT
TRBV4-1	.	once	TRBJ1-3	19	CASSQFVPGRVFSGNTIYF	TGCGCCAGCAGCCAATTTGTTCCCGGGAGGGTTTTCTCGGGAAACACCATATATTTT
TRBV5-1	TRBD1	.	TRBJ1-4	16	CASSLGGRGQTEKLFF	TGCGCCAGCAGCTTGGGGGGCAGGGGGCAAACGGAAAAACTGTTTTTT
TRBV11-2	.	.	TRBJ1-3	15	CASSLELFSGNTIYF	TGTGCCAGCAGCTTAGAATTATTCTCTGGAAACACCATATATTTT
TRBV7-9	.	.	TRBJ1-3	15	CASRLPSGEGNTIYF	TGTGCCAGCAGGCTACCCTCAGGGGAAGGAAACACCATATATTTT
TRBV18	TRBD1	.	TRBJ2-7	15	CASSPRTGGTYEQYF	TGTGCCAGCTCACCCAGGACAGGGGGCACCTACGAGCAGTACTTC
TRBV7-2	TRBD1	once	TRBJ1-2	14	CASSFLGQVEGYTF	TGTGCCAGCAGCTTCCTCGGACAGGTTGAAGGCTACACCTTC
TRBV5-4	.	.	TRBJ2-5	15	CASSGTHHSPETQYF	TGTGCCAGCAGCGGGACTCACCACTCCCCAGAGACCCAGTACTTC
TRBV4-2	.	.	TRBJ1-2	15	CASSQGTEANYGYTF	TGTGCCAGCAGCCAAGGCACTGAAGCTAACTATGGCTACACCTTC
TRBV27	.	.	TRBJ1-5	14	CASSLDGRVQPQHF	TGTGCCAGCAGTTTAGATGGCAGGGTGCAGCCCCAGCATTTT
TRBV3-1/TRBV3-2	.	.	TRBJ2-3	12	CASSQGGDTQYF	TGTGCCAGCAGCCAAGGAGGAGATACGCAGTATTTT
TRBV4-1	TRBD1	.	TRBJ1-6	15	CASSQPRDRASPLHF	TGCGCCAGCAGCCAACCAAGGGACAGGGCTTCACCCCTCCACTTT
TRBV11-1	.	.	TRBJ1-6	14	CASSLAGVNSPLHF	TGTGCCAGCAGCTTAGCAGGGGTAAATTCACCCCTCCACTTT
TRBV4-1	.	.	TRBJ1-1	14	CASSQAPNRVEAFF	TGCGCCAGCAGCCAAGCCCCTAACAGGGTTGAAGCTTTCTTT
TRBV2	TRBD1	few	TRBJ2-7	15	CASSDPGQLTYEQYF	TGTGCCAGCAGTGACCCGGGACAGTTAACCTACGAGCAGTACTTC
TRBV7-2	.	.	TRBJ1-2	13	CASSLRQAYGYTF	TGTGCCAGCAGCTTAAGGCAGGCCTATGGCTACACCTTC
TRBV9	TRBD2	once	TRBJ2-3	15	CASSVDGRATDTQYF	TGTGCCAGCAGCGTAGACGGGAGGGCCACAGATACGCAGTATTTT
TRBV7-2	.	.	TRBJ2-5	14	CASSFLRTEETQYF	TGTGCCAGCAGCTTCCTCCGGACTGAAGAGACCCAGTACTTC
TRBV12-3/TRBV12-4	.	few	TRBJ2-3	12	CASSPFTDTQYF	TGTGCCAGCAGTCCGTTTACAGATACGCAGTATTTT
TRBV11-2	.	.	TRBJ1-1	14	CASSSGSQGTEAFF	TGTGCCAGCAGTTCAGGGTCCCAAGGAACTGAAGCTTTCTTT
TRBV15	TRBD1	.	TRBJ1-1	12	CATSHYRGLAFF	TGTGCCACCAGCCATTACAGGGGTCTGGCTTTCTTT
TRBV12-3/TRBV12-4	.	.	TRBJ1-1	11	CASSWGGLGFF	TGTGCCAGCAGTTGGGGGGGCCTCGGGTTCTTT
TRBV6-1	TRBD1	.	TRBJ2-2	18	CASSEYWDRTRHTGELFF	TGTGCCAGCAGTGAATACTGGGACAGGACCCGGCACACCGGGGAGCTGTTTTTT
TRBV18	.	.	TRBJ1-5	14	CASSPGGSNQPQHF	TGTGCCAGCTCACCAGGAGGGAGCAATCAGCCCCAGCATTTT
TRBV5-8	TRBD2	.	TRBJ2-3	16	CASSMPGLASTDTQYF	TGTGCCAGCAGCATGCCGGGACTAGCTTCTACAGATACGCAGTATTTT
TRBV6-5	.	.	TRBJ2-1	13	CASSSRSYNEQFF	TGTGCCAGCAGCTCCAGGTCCTACAATGAGCAGTTCTTC
TRBV9	TRBD2	.	TRBJ2-7	16	CASSPRPGGGNYEQYF	TGTGCCAGCAGCCCCCGACCGGGGGGGGGAAACTACGAGCAGTACTTC
TRBV6-5	TRBD2	.	TRBJ2-5	13	CAIKKRGGETQYF	TGTGCCATCAAGAAGCGGGGGGGAGAGACCCAGTACTTC
TRBV9	.	.	TRBJ1-1	14	CASSVDPGDPGAFF	TGTGCCAGCAGCGTAGATCCAGGGGACCCCGGAGCTTTCTTT
TRBV11-1	TRBD2	.	TRBJ2-7	14	CASSYSGGPYEQYF	TGTGCCAGCAGCTATAGCGGGGGGCCCTACGAGCAGTACTTC
TRBV5-1	.	.	TRBJ2-2	16	CASSLLPTANTGELFF	TGCGCCAGCAGCTTGCTTCCGACAGCGAACACCGGGGAGCTGTTTTTT
TRBV4-1	.	.	TRBJ1-1	16	CASSQGGWRARTEAFF	TGCGCCAGCAGCCAAGGGGGGTGGAGGGCTCGGACTGAAGCTTTCTTT
TRBV7-3	TRBD2	.	TRBJ2-7	16	CASSPGLAGGQNEQYF	TGTGCCAGCAGCCCTGGACTAGCGGGGGGTCAGAACGAGCAGTACTTC
TRBV4-3	TRBD1	.	TRBJ1-1	14	CASSQVGTGGGAFF	TGCGCCAGCAGCCAAGTGGGGACAGGTGGGGGAGCTTTCTTT
TRBV7-8	TRBD1	.	TRBJ1-6	18	CASSDRDRPSVRDSPLHF	TGTGCCAGCAGCGACCGGGACAGACCCAGTGTAAGAGATTCACCCCTCCACTTT
TRBV19	TRBD1	.	TRBJ2-7	14	CASSPGTAGTGQYF	TGTGCCAGTAGTCCCGGGACAGCTGGCACTGGGCAGTACTTC
TRBV23-1	.	.	TRBJ1-5	16	CASSQSGTALNQPQHF	TGCGCCAGCAGTCAATCGGGTACAGCCCTTAATCAGCCCCAGCATTTT
TRBV9	TRBD2	.	TRBJ2-3	17	CASSRGLAGAFSDTQYF	TGTGCCAGCAGCAGAGGACTAGCGGGGGCGTTCTCAGATACGCAGTATTTT
TRBV7-9	.	.	TRBJ2-3	16	CASSLRRTSSTDTQYF	TGTGCCAGCAGCCTTCGCCGGACTTCCAGCACAGATACGCAGTATTTT
TRBV12-3/TRBV12-4	.	.	TRBJ2-7	12	CASSPQGYEQYF	TGTGCCAGCAGTCCTCAGGGTTACGAGCAGTACTTC
TRBV5-1	.	.	TRBJ1-4	15	CASSTAGASNEKLFF	TGCGCCAGCAGCACGGCGGGGGCTAGTAATGAAAAACTGTTTTTT
TRBV6-5	TRBD1	.	TRBJ2-1	14	CASRRPGGHNEQFF	TGTGCCAGCAGACGCCCAGGGGGCCACAATGAGCAGTTCTTC
TRBV6-4	.	.	TRBJ2-1	16	CASSVSGGHSYNEQFF	TGTGCCAGCAGTGTATCGGGGGGCCACTCCTACAATGAGCAGTTCTTC
TRBV9	TRBD2	.	TRBJ2-2	16	CASSPNIRGGVGELFF	TGTGCCAGCAGCCCCAATATCCGGGGGGGAGTCGGGGAGCTGTTTTTT
TRBV27	TRBD1	.	TRBJ1-2	14	CASSPTGGTGGYTF	TGTGCCAGCAGTCCTACAGGGGGAACAGGCGGCTACACCTTC
TRBV3-1/TRBV3-2	.	.	TRBJ2-1	13	CASSPSTNNEQFF	TGTGCCAGCAGCCCGTCTACCAACAATGAGCAGTTCTTC
TRBV12-3/TRBV12-4	TRBD1	.	TRBJ2-5	13	CASVSRGQETQYF	TGTGCCAGCGTAAGCAGGGGGCAAGAGACCCAGTACTTC
TRBV3-1/TRBV3-2	.	.	TRBJ1-4	13	CASSLNPEEKLFF	TGTGCCAGCAGCCTGAACCCGGAGGAAAAACTGTTTTTT
TRBV19	.	.	TRBJ1-2	16	CASSIQHTGAIFGYTF	TGTGCCAGTAGTATACAACACACAGGCGCTATCTTTGGCTACACCTTC
TRBV3-1/TRBV3-2	TRBD2	.	TRBJ2-1	16	CASSHRTSGGAVEQFF	TGTGCCAGCAGCCACCGGACTAGCGGGGGGGCTGTTGAGCAGTTCTTC